Listed below are T cell receptor beta chains from one sample, sequenced in a study of blood T cell repertoires in COVID-19. Libraries were prepared by immunoSEQ multiplex PCR; TCRdb keeps only in-frame clonotypes and omits some of them. The data hold some 700,000 clones, with more than 80% observed a single time. The source material was peripheral blood. The receptors derive from a young woman with acute or convalescent COVID-19. CDR3s include the opening cysteine and the closing phenylalanine or tryptophan. Each record gives: CDR3 protein, CDR3 DNA, J gene, V gene, D gene, clone size. The D gene is left open where the match is weak. Only part of the rows carry a size: once, few, many, or a class if the clone is expanded.

cdr3_aa: CATAAGGGQPQHF; cdr3_nt: TGTGCCACGGCGGCGGGGGGCGGTCAGCCCCAGCATTTT; j_call: TRBJ1-5; v_call: TRBV24-1; d_call: -; clone_size: -
cdr3_aa: CSVLLQGAPEQYF; cdr3_nt: TGCAGCGTTTTATTGCAGGGGGCGCCCGAGCAGTACTTC; j_call: TRBJ2-7; v_call: TRBV29-1; d_call: TRBD1; clone_size: -
cdr3_aa: CASSYVARVYGYTF; cdr3_nt: TGTGCCAGCAGTTACGTGGCACGGGTCTATGGCTACACCTTC; j_call: TRBJ1-2; v_call: TRBV6-2/TRBV6-3; d_call: -; clone_size: -
cdr3_aa: CASSSPGQGNEKLFF; cdr3_nt: TGTGCCAGCAGCTCCCCGGGACAGGGGAATGAAAAACTGTTTTTT; j_call: TRBJ1-4; v_call: TRBV9; d_call: TRBD1; clone_size: -
cdr3_aa: CASSPYGDTQYF; cdr3_nt: TGTGCCAGCAGCCCATACGGGGATACGCAGTATTTT; j_call: TRBJ2-3; v_call: TRBV7-8; d_call: -; clone_size: -
cdr3_aa: CASIGTSASYEQYF; cdr3_nt: TGTGCCAGCATCGGGACTAGCGCATCCTACGAGCAGTACTTC; j_call: TRBJ2-7; v_call: TRBV6-4; d_call: TRBD2; clone_size: -
cdr3_aa: CSATLRNNYGYTF; cdr3_nt: TGCAGCGCCACTCTCAGGAATAACTATGGCTACACCTTC; j_call: TRBJ1-2; v_call: TRBV29-1; d_call: -; clone_size: -
cdr3_aa: CAIRDNREKPYNEQFF; cdr3_nt: TGTGCCATCAGAGATAACAGGGAAAAGCCCTACAATGAGCAGTTCTTC; j_call: TRBJ2-1; v_call: TRBV10-3; d_call: -; clone_size: -
cdr3_aa: CASSLWGGPGNTIYF; cdr3_nt: TGCGCCAGCAGCCTTTGGGGGGGTCCTGGAAACACCATATATTTT; j_call: TRBJ1-3; v_call: TRBV4-1; d_call: -; clone_size: -
cdr3_aa: CASSYYYGYTF; cdr3_nt: TGTGCCAGCAGTTACTACTATGGCTACACCTTC; j_call: TRBJ1-2; v_call: TRBV5-8; d_call: -; clone_size: -
cdr3_aa: CASSQAGTRVYNEQFF; cdr3_nt: TGTGCCAGCAGCCAAGCCGGGACTAGAGTCTACAATGAGCAGTTCTTC; j_call: TRBJ2-1; v_call: TRBV14; d_call: TRBD2; clone_size: -
cdr3_aa: CASSLGGVRNQPQHF; cdr3_nt: TGTGCCAGCAGCCTGGGGGGGGTTAGAAATCAGCCCCAGCATTTT; j_call: TRBJ1-5; v_call: TRBV3-1/TRBV3-2; d_call: -; clone_size: -
cdr3_aa: CASSQDPTRNEKLFF; cdr3_nt: TGCGCCAGCAGCCAAGACCCGACTAGGAATGAAAAACTGTTTTTT; j_call: TRBJ1-4; v_call: TRBV4-1; d_call: -; clone_size: -
cdr3_aa: CATSGQGAAGTQYF; cdr3_nt: TGTGCCACCAGTGGCCAGGGGGCGGCGGGGACCCAGTACTTC; j_call: TRBJ2-5; v_call: TRBV24-1; d_call: TRBD1; clone_size: once
cdr3_aa: CASSLALAPNEQFF; cdr3_nt: TGTGCCAGCAGCTTAGCGCTGGCACCCAATGAGCAGTTCTTC; j_call: TRBJ2-1; v_call: TRBV7-6; d_call: -; clone_size: -
cdr3_aa: CASSREGQGSYGYTF; cdr3_nt: TGTGCCAGCAGCCGCGAGGGACAGGGGAGCTATGGCTACACCTTC; j_call: TRBJ1-2; v_call: TRBV7-2; d_call: TRBD1; clone_size: -
cdr3_aa: CASSLGSSYEQYF; cdr3_nt: TGTGCCAGCAGCTTGGGCAGCTCCTACGAGCAGTACTTC; j_call: TRBJ2-7; v_call: TRBV5-6; d_call: -; clone_size: -
cdr3_aa: CASSLAGVETQYF; cdr3_nt: TGTGCCAGCAGCTTAGCCGGGGTCGAGACCCAGTACTTC; j_call: TRBJ2-5; v_call: TRBV7-9; d_call: -; clone_size: once
cdr3_aa: CASSQNRQGDYGYTF; cdr3_nt: TGCGCCAGCAGCCAAAATCGACAGGGCGACTATGGCTACACCTTC; j_call: TRBJ1-2; v_call: TRBV4-3; d_call: TRBD1; clone_size: -
cdr3_aa: CASSARSYGYTF; cdr3_nt: TGTGCCAGCAGCGCGAGGTCCTATGGCTACACCTTC; j_call: TRBJ1-2; v_call: TRBV11-1; d_call: -; clone_size: once
cdr3_aa: CASSFSATNEKLFF; cdr3_nt: TGTGCCAGCAGCTTTAGTGCAACTAATGAAAAACTGTTTTTT; j_call: TRBJ1-4; v_call: TRBV7-8; d_call: -; clone_size: -
cdr3_aa: CASSLEQGSNQPQHF; cdr3_nt: TGTGCCAGCAGCTTAGAGCAGGGTTCCAATCAGCCCCAGCATTTT; j_call: TRBJ1-5; v_call: TRBV7-9; d_call: -; clone_size: -
cdr3_aa: CASSPYHRGLELFF; cdr3_nt: TGTGCCAGCAGCCCATACCACAGGGGGCTTGAGCTGTTTTTT; j_call: TRBJ2-2; v_call: TRBV5-5; d_call: TRBD1; clone_size: -
cdr3_aa: CASSIISGGGDTQYF; cdr3_nt: TGTGCCAGTAGTATCATTAGCGGGGGCGGAGATACGCAGTATTTT; j_call: TRBJ2-3; v_call: TRBV19; d_call: TRBD2; clone_size: -
cdr3_aa: CASIISLAPDGHNQPQHF; cdr3_nt: TGTGCCAGCATAATATCGTTGGCCCCTGACGGACACAATCAGCCCCAGCATTTT; j_call: TRBJ1-5; v_call: TRBV2; d_call: -; clone_size: -
cdr3_aa: CASSVYSRGEQYF; cdr3_nt: TGTGCCAGCAGCGTATACTCTAGGGGCGAGCAGTACTTC; j_call: TRBJ2-7; v_call: TRBV13; d_call: -; clone_size: -
cdr3_aa: CASSLRVSGNTIYF; cdr3_nt: TGTGCCAGCAGCTTACGAGTTTCTGGAAACACCATATATTTT; j_call: TRBJ1-3; v_call: TRBV7-9; d_call: -; clone_size: -
cdr3_aa: CASSIPGQRIYEQYF; cdr3_nt: TGTGCCAGCAGTATCCCGGGACAGAGAATCTACGAGCAGTACTTC; j_call: TRBJ2-7; v_call: TRBV27; d_call: TRBD1; clone_size: -
cdr3_aa: CASSLGQGYNEQFF; cdr3_nt: TGTGCCAGCAGCTTGGGTCAGGGGTATAATGAGCAGTTCTTC; j_call: TRBJ2-1; v_call: TRBV5-4; d_call: -; clone_size: -
cdr3_aa: CASSQGSSGRNTEAFF; cdr3_nt: TGTGCCAGCAGCCAAGGTTCATCAGGAAGGAACACTGAAGCTTTCTTT; j_call: TRBJ1-1; v_call: TRBV3-1/TRBV3-2; d_call: -; clone_size: -
cdr3_aa: CASNHRSRGDTYEQYF; cdr3_nt: TGTGCCAGCAATCATCGGTCCAGGGGGGATACCTACGAGCAGTACTTC; j_call: TRBJ2-7; v_call: TRBV27; d_call: -; clone_size: -
cdr3_aa: CASRHPGLAGEWELFF; cdr3_nt: TGTGCCAGCAGGCACCCGGGACTAGCGGGGGAGTGGGAGCTGTTTTTT; j_call: TRBJ2-2; v_call: TRBV6-7; d_call: TRBD2; clone_size: -
cdr3_aa: CASSRGSDYGYTF; cdr3_nt: TGTGCCAGCAGCCGAGGGTCGGATTATGGCTACACCTTC; j_call: TRBJ1-2; v_call: TRBV11-1; d_call: -; clone_size: once
cdr3_aa: CASSTGRENTGELFF; cdr3_nt: TGTGCCAGCAGTACCGGACGGGAGAACACCGGGGAGCTGTTTTTT; j_call: TRBJ2-2; v_call: TRBV6-4; d_call: -; clone_size: -
cdr3_aa: CASSLEPASSYNSPLHF; cdr3_nt: TGCGCCAGCAGCTTGGAACCAGCGAGCTCCTATAATTCACCCCTCCACTTT; j_call: TRBJ1-6; v_call: TRBV5-1; d_call: -; clone_size: -
cdr3_aa: CASSLRGGQPQHF; cdr3_nt: TGTGCCAGCAGTTTAAGGGGAGGTCAGCCCCAGCATTTT; j_call: TRBJ1-5; v_call: TRBV6-5; d_call: -; clone_size: -
cdr3_aa: CASSRAGRGRGYTF; cdr3_nt: TGTGCCAGCAGCCGCGCCGGGAGAGGCAGAGGCTACACCTTC; j_call: TRBJ1-2; v_call: TRBV3-1/TRBV3-2; d_call: -; clone_size: -
cdr3_aa: CASRRRWSLPGEGYSGEKLFF; cdr3_nt: TGTGCCAGCAGGCGACGCTGGAGCCTCCCAGGGGAGGGTTATTCGGGGGAAAAACTGTTTTTT; j_call: TRBJ1-4; v_call: TRBV6-6; d_call: -; clone_size: -
cdr3_aa: CASTRDRGNSPLHF; cdr3_nt: TGTGCCAGCACCCGGGACAGGGGTAATTCACCCCTCCACTTT; j_call: TRBJ1-6; v_call: TRBV27; d_call: TRBD1; clone_size: -
cdr3_aa: CASSPGQGGSGNTIYF; cdr3_nt: TGTGCCAGCAGCCCCGGACAGGGCGGCTCTGGAAACACCATATATTTT; j_call: TRBJ1-3; v_call: TRBV5-4; d_call: TRBD1; clone_size: -
cdr3_aa: CASSLSPLYRGYTF; cdr3_nt: TGTGCCAGCAGTTTATCTCCCCTTTATCGGGGCTACACCTTC; j_call: TRBJ1-2; v_call: TRBV27; d_call: -; clone_size: -
cdr3_aa: CASSPPGWNLSSTNEKLFF; cdr3_nt: TGTGCCAGCAGCCCGCCCGGGTGGAATCTTAGTTCAACTAATGAAAAACTGTTTTTT; j_call: TRBJ1-4; v_call: TRBV21-1; d_call: -; clone_size: -
cdr3_aa: CASSPEGGKNQPQHF; cdr3_nt: TGTGCCAGCAGCCCCGAGGGGGGGAAAAACCAGCCCCAGCATTTT; j_call: TRBJ1-5; v_call: TRBV11-1; d_call: -; clone_size: -
cdr3_aa: CASSTQATGELFF; cdr3_nt: TGCGCCAGCAGTACACAGGCCACCGGGGAGCTGTTTTTT; j_call: TRBJ2-2; v_call: TRBV5-1; d_call: -; clone_size: -
cdr3_aa: CASSLGTLGDYEQYF; cdr3_nt: TGCGCCAGCAGCTTGGGGACCTTAGGGGACTACGAGCAGTACTTC; j_call: TRBJ2-7; v_call: TRBV5-1; d_call: -; clone_size: -
cdr3_aa: CASSLSSGPYEQYF; cdr3_nt: TGCGCCAGCAGCCTTTCTAGCGGCCCCTACGAGCAGTACTTC; j_call: TRBJ2-7; v_call: TRBV4-1; d_call: TRBD2; clone_size: -
cdr3_aa: CASTQVGEVGETQYF; cdr3_nt: TGCGCCAGCACCCAAGTGGGGGAGGTAGGAGAGACCCAGTACTTC; j_call: TRBJ2-5; v_call: TRBV4-1; d_call: -; clone_size: -
cdr3_aa: CASSEFGQANYGYTF; cdr3_nt: TGTGCCAGCAGTGAGTTTGGACAAGCTAACTATGGCTACACCTTC; j_call: TRBJ1-2; v_call: TRBV2; d_call: -; clone_size: -
cdr3_aa: CASSQEGSGIETQYF; cdr3_nt: TGTGCCAGCAGCCAAGAGGGTAGCGGGATAGAGACCCAGTACTTC; j_call: TRBJ2-5; v_call: TRBV3-1/TRBV3-2; d_call: TRBD2; clone_size: once
cdr3_aa: CAWGHPNTEAFF; cdr3_nt: TGTGCCTGGGGACACCCGAACACTGAAGCTTTCTTT; j_call: TRBJ1-1; v_call: TRBV30; d_call: -; clone_size: once
cdr3_aa: CATSDPPRGGYNEQFF; cdr3_nt: TGTGCCACCAGTGATCCCCCTCGGGGGGGTTACAATGAGCAGTTCTTC; j_call: TRBJ2-1; v_call: TRBV24-1; d_call: TRBD2; clone_size: -
cdr3_aa: CASSFHAGSFPSWDYGYTF; cdr3_nt: TGTGCCAGCAGCTTCCATGCTGGGTCTTTCCCTAGTTGGGACTATGGCTACACCTTC; j_call: TRBJ1-2; v_call: TRBV7-9; d_call: -; clone_size: -
cdr3_aa: CASSRTGGGYNSPLHF; cdr3_nt: TGTGCCAGCAGTCGTACAGGGGGTGGGTATAATTCACCCCTCCACTTT; j_call: TRBJ1-6; v_call: TRBV7-9; d_call: TRBD1; clone_size: -
cdr3_aa: CAISQGAGTEAFF; cdr3_nt: TGTGCCATCAGTCAGGGGGCGGGCACTGAAGCTTTCTTT; j_call: TRBJ1-1; v_call: TRBV10-3; d_call: TRBD1; clone_size: -